The present entry profiles one TCR beta chain with its context. Using immunoSEQ multiplex PCR, the repertoire was profiled, and TCRdb retains in-frame clones only, with some absent. The sample carries about 160,000 clones, around 90% recorded once. The germline CDR1 and CDR2 sequences are LNHDA and SQIVND (reference sequence). V lost 1 base and J lost 7, with 10 bases in between. The CDR3 extends over 14 amino acids. The data were taken from a study of control samples from healthy donors and cancer patients. Source material: blood. The J gene is TRBJ2-2, the V gene TRBV19, with D uncertain. This clonotype was sampled from a man aged 25-45 years in good health. CDR3 bases: TGTGCCAGTAGTATAGCCCTTTACGGCGGGGAGCTGTTTTTT. Translating gives CASSIALYGGELFF. Looking up the rest from reference TRBV19 and TRBJ2-2 gives the full variable domain: DGGITQSPKYLFRKEGQNVTLSCEQNLNHDAMYWYRQDPGQGLRLIYYSQIVNDFQKGDIAEGYSVSREKKESFPLTVTSAQKNPTAFYLCASSIALYGGELFFGEGSRLTVL.